Listed here are 27 T cell receptor beta chains from one sample, sequenced in a study of T cell changes during pregnancy in multiple sclerosis. The table came from immunoSEQ multiplex PCR; TCRdb's copy has only in-frame clones and leaves some out. The table has tens of thousands of clones, 91% seen once; the top ten hold 2.5%. Material: peripheral blood, obtained in the first trimester of pregnancy. The receptors derive from a female donor with multiple sclerosis, enrolled in a pregnancy study.

This clone turned up a few times. This chain links TRBV5-1 with TRBJ1-1, with 8 bases that match TRBD1. V shed 3 bases, J shed 1 base, and the junction held 8 bases outside the gene matches. The CDR3 sequence is 16 residues long. Looked up from germline, CDR1 is SGHRS and CDR2 is YFSETQ. The chain's CDR3 is CASSSNTDRGNTEAFF. In nucleotides, the CDR3 is TGCGCCAGCAGCTCAAACACCGACAGGGGGAACACTGAAGCTTTCTTT.

The chain employs TRBV4-3 and TRBJ2-2; 12 bases line up with TRBD2. The trim removed 0 bases at V and 6 bases at J, leaving 17 bases unmatched. This CDR3 has 21 amino acids. The germline CDR1 and CDR2 sequences are LGHNA and YSLEER. DNA for the CDR3: TGCGCCAGCAGCCAAGATCGCGGGCGGGCTAGCGGGGGGGCTAAGGCCGGGGAGCTGTTTTTT. Its translation: CASSQDRGRASGGAKAGELFF.

The chain joins TRBV28 to TRBJ2-3; 11 bases are shared with TRBD2. Germline V lookup: CDR1 MDHEN, CDR2 SYDVKM. With 6 bases clipped from V and 2 bases from J, the junction kept 7 bases outside the gene matches. The CDR3 runs 16 residues. DNA for the CDR3: TGTGCCAGCAGCCAAGGGGGACTAGCGGACACAGATACGCAGTATTTT. Protein sequence: CASSQGGLADTDTQYF.

The CDR3 sequence: CASSLAEGGTTEAFF. In DNA, the CDR3 is TGCGCCAGCAGCTTGGCCGAGGGGGGGACCACTGAAGCTTTCTTT. J is TRBJ1-1 and V is TRBV5-1, with a possible D match to TRBD1 (6 bases). Germline-derived CDR1 and CDR2 are SGHRS and YFSETQ. The CDR3 length is 15 residues. V lost 0 bases and J 4 bases, leaving 13 bases between the germline ends.

The chain carries TRBV11-3 and TRBJ2-3, with TRBD2 identical over 9 bases. This CDR3 is built from 16 residues. After removal of 6 bases from V and 3 bases from J, the junction contained 10 bases not matched to a gene. CDR1 and CDR2 (germline): SGHNT, YENEEA. The CDR3 DNA sequence: TGTGCCAGCAGTAAACTTAGCGGGGGTAGTACAGATACGCAGTATTTT. Translation gives CASSKLSGGSTDTQYF.

The chain has TRBV27 and TRBJ1-2; tentative D call: TRBD1 (5 bases). The CDR3 is 12 residues long. V was clipped by 8 bases and J by 1 base, with 8 bases between them. Germline V CDR1 and CDR2: MNHEY, SMNVEV (reference sequence). CDR3 sequence (DNA): TGTGCCAGCGGGGGAGGTAACTATGGCTACACCTTC. Its translation is CASGGGNYGYTF.

The chain recombines TRBV13 with TRBJ1-2; TRBD1 might be the D (6 bases). The CDR3 contains 16 residues. Germline loops: CDR1 PRHDT, CDR2 FYEKMQ (reference sequence). V dropped 5 bases and J dropped 8 bases, with 24 bases sitting between them. The CDR3 region is CASSPPQSGGGSGYTF. In nucleotides, the CDR3 is TGTGCCAGCAGCCCTCCCCAATCGGGAGGGGGGTCAGGCTACACCTTC.

The rearrangement joins TRBV25-1 to TRBJ1-2, with TRBD1 matching 7 bases. From germline, CDR1 is MGHDK and CDR2 SYGVNS. The CDR3 sequence is 15 residues long. J was trimmed by 3 bases and V by 4 bases; bases with no gene match: 8. Written as DNA, the CDR3 is TGTGCCAGCAGTGGAACAGGGGTGGGTTACTATGGCTACACCTTC. Protein: CASSGTGVGYYGYTF.

The table lists this clone with a few counts. The chain couples TRBV9 to TRBJ2-3, with unresolved D. Germline V CDR1 and CDR2: SGDLS, YYNGEE. The CDR3 sequence is 13 residues long. Trimming stripped 4 bases from V and 3 bases from J, with 9 bases between. The CDR3 DNA reads as TGTGCCAGCAGCACCCAAGCGACAGATACGCAGTATTTT. It codes for CASSTQATDTQYF. The complete variable domain, with remaining parts taken from reference TRBV9 and TRBJ2-3, reads DSGVTQTPKHLITATGQRVTLRCSPRSGDLSVYWYQQSLDQGLQFLIQYYNGEERAKGNILERFSAQQFPDLHSELNLSSLELGDSALYFCASSTQATDTQYFGPGTRLTVL.

The rearrangement links TRBV6-1 to TRBJ1-1, with D uncertain. The V gene lost 10 bases and the J gene lost 0 bases, with 12 bases spanning the gap. There are 13 residues in the CDR3. Germline V gene sequence: CDR1 MNHNS, CDR2 SASEGT. The CDR3 nucleotides are TGTGCCATCGGGTTAGCGATGAACACTGAAGCTTTCTTT. Translated: CAIGLAMNTEAFF.

The chain employs TRBV13 and TRBJ1-1; D is possibly TRBD1 (6 bases). There are 16 residues in the CDR3. Germline CDR1 is PRHDT and CDR2 is FYEKMQ (reference sequence). Trimming removed 7 bases from V and 2 bases from J, with 20 bases in between. The CDR3 DNA reads TGTGCCAGCAACCCGATGTGGACAGAACGTAACACTGAAGCTTTCTTT. Protein sequence: CASNPMWTERNTEAFF. Full variable domain (rest looked up from reference TRBV13 and TRBJ1-1): AAGVIQSPRHLIKEKRETATLKCYPIPRHDTVYWYQQGPGQDPQFLISFYEKMQSDKGSIPDRFSAQQFSDYHSELNMSSLELGDSALYFCASNPMWTERNTEAFFGQGTRLTVV.

The V call is TRBV2, the J call TRBJ2-7, with D hard to call. The CDR3 is 15 amino acids. V dropped 3 bases and J dropped 1 base, with 13 bases sitting between them. Per germline, CDR1 SNHLY and CDR2 FYNNEI. The CDR3 loop reads CASSDPRLRSYEQYF. As DNA, the CDR3 is TGTGCCAGCAGTGATCCGAGGTTGCGGTCCTACGAGCAGTACTTC.

This rearrangement joins TRBV19 to TRBJ2-1; 7 bases fit TRBD2. The J segment lost 10 bases and the V segment lost 3 bases, leaving 6 bases of the junction unmatched. In germline, CDR1 is LNHDA, CDR2 SQIVND (reference sequence). This CDR3 region has 13 residues. Here the CDR3 reads CASSMREKDEQFF. The CDR3 region has the DNA TGTGCCAGTAGTATGCGGGAGAAGGACGAGCAGTTCTTC.

The chain is built from TRBV19 and TRBJ1-1; no firm D call. The CDR3 consists of 14 residues. The V end lost 6 bases, the J end lost 1 base, and 12 bases lay between the germline ends. CDR1 LNHDA and CDR2 SQIVND come from the germline V gene (reference sequence). The CDR3 sequence is CASSRPSGNTEAFF. The CDR3, as DNA: TGTGCCAGTAGCCGTCCTTCAGGGAACACTGAAGCTTTCTTT.

The chain recombines TRBV11-3 with TRBJ2-7, with 9 nucleotides matching TRBD2. Germline V CDR1 and CDR2: SGHNT, YENEEA. The CDR3 totals 15 residues. The ends lost 5 bases at V and 5 bases at J; junction bases unmatched: 10. CDR3 DNA sequence: TGTGCCAGCAGCCACGCCAGGGCTAGCGGGAACGAGCAGTACTTC. Encoded protein: CASSHARASGNEQYF.

This clone was detected once. The V call is TRBV6-5, the J call TRBJ2-1; maybe TRBD2 (5 bases). Germline CDR1 and CDR2: MNHEY and SVGAGI. V gave up 6 bases and J gave up 9 bases, with 9 bases separating them. The CDR3 sequence is 11 residues long. The CDR3 region has the DNA TGTGCCAGCAGAGAGGCGGGTGAGCAGTTCTTC. Its protein is CASREAGEQFF.

The chain carries TRBV9 and TRBJ2-1, with 11 nucleotides matching TRBD2. J gave up 3 bases and V 0 bases, and 5 bases lay outside the gene matches. This CDR3 comprises 17 residues. The germline CDR1 and CDR2 sequences are SGDLS and YYNGEE. The DNA for the CDR3 is TGTGCCAGCAGCGTAGCCGGGACTAGCGGACTCTACAATGAGCAGTTCTTC. As protein: CASSVAGTSGLYNEQFF.

Details on this clone: The DNA is left out, because the CDR3 cannot be placed on it with certainty; the CDR3 is given as TCRdb lists it. This chain links TRBV6-6 with TRBJ2-7; TRBD2 is the table's D call, not checked against the DNA. CDR1 is MNHNY, CDR2 SVGAGI, per germline (reference sequence). The CDR3 totals 14 residues, both ends included. The CDR3 is CASSSSSVAYEQYF.

The rearrangement uses TRBV6-6 and TRBJ2-7; 13 bases are a match to TRBD2. This CDR3 has 16 amino acids. The germline V gene has CDR1 MNHNY and CDR2 SVGAGI (reference sequence). V shed 7 bases and J 5 bases; nucleotides not matched to a gene: 11. In DNA form, the CDR3 reads TGTGCCAGCACCGGGACTAGCGGGATACCCCTCCACGAGCAGTACTTC. Amino acid sequence: CASTGTSGIPLHEQYF.

V and J are TRBV2 and TRBJ2-5, with 7 bases lining up with TRBD2. Germline V lookup: CDR1 SNHLY, CDR2 FYNNEI. The CDR3 has 16 amino acids. V was pared by 4 bases and J by 4 bases, with 12 bases of the junction left unmatched. This CDR3 reads CASSALSGGLRETQYF. In nucleotides, the CDR3 is TGTGCCAGCAGTGCCCTTTCGGGAGGTCTTCGAGAGACCCAGTACTTC.

The DNA of the CDR3 is TGTGCCACCAGCAGAGACCTCCCCCTTACAGGTACTGGAAACACCATATATTTT. It codes for CATSRDLPLTGTGNTIYF. This chain links TRBV15 with TRBJ1-3, with D perhaps matching TRBD1 (5 bases). CDR3 length: 18 residues. Germline V gives CDR1 LNHNV, CDR2 YYDKDF (reference sequence). Trimming stripped 0 bases from V and 2 bases from J, with 17 bases between.

CDR3 loop: CASSPRRDSYEQYF. As DNA, the CDR3 is TGTGCCAGCAGCCCCCGACGGGACTCCTACGAGCAGTACTTC. The chain employs TRBV28 and TRBJ2-7, with D perhaps matching TRBD2 (5 bases). The CDR3 spans 14 residues. The ends were cut back, 6 bases at V and 0 bases at J, with 12 bases in the middle. The V gene's germline CDR1 is MDHEN and CDR2 SYDVKM.

The chain is built from TRBV4-1 and TRBJ2-2; 8 nucleotides line up with TRBD2. The germline V gene encodes CDR1 MGHRA and CDR2 YSYEKL. V lost 9 bases, J lost 2 bases, and 5 bases stayed unmatched. CDR3 length: 14 amino acids. The CDR3 DNA follows: TGCGCCAGTACTAGCGGAGGTAACACCGGGGAGCTGTTTTTT. This encodes CASTSGGNTGELFF.

This sequence joins TRBV5-1 and TRBJ1-1; 10 nucleotides agree with TRBD1. CDR1 is SGHRS, CDR2 YFSETQ, per germline. After removal of 4 bases from V and 4 bases from J, the junction contained 7 bases not matched to a gene. The CDR3 is 15 residues long. The CDR3 sequence: CASSDRDRGATEAFF. CDR3 bases: TGCGCCAGCAGCGACCGGGACAGGGGTGCCACTGAAGCTTTCTTT.

In nucleotides, the CDR3 is TGTGCCACCAGCAGCGCTGACAGTCTGAACACTGAAGCTTTCTTT. Translated: CATSSADSLNTEAFF. This chain joins TRBV15 and TRBJ1-1, with a weak D call TRBD1 (5 bases). The ends were cut back, 3 bases at V and 0 bases at J, with 11 bases in the middle. This CDR3 region has 15 residues. CDR1 LNHNV and CDR2 YYDKDF come from the germline V gene (reference sequence).

This clone was seen a handful of times. The rearrangement links TRBV19 to TRBJ1-1; the D gene is possibly TRBD1 (6 bases). This CDR3 contains 13 residues. CDR1 LNHDA and CDR2 SQIVND come from the germline V gene (reference sequence). V was shortened by 9 bases and J by 0 bases, with 11 bases between the two germline ends. The CDR3 DNA follows: TGTGCCAGCAACGACAGGCTGAACACTGAAGCTTTCTTT. It codes for CASNDRLNTEAFF.

This chain uses TRBV7-2 with TRBJ2-3; a weak D match, TRBD2 (6 bases). This CDR3 is 14 amino acids long. Germline V lookup: CDR1 SGHTA, CDR2 FQGNSA. Trimming stripped 5 bases from V and 4 bases from J, with 13 bases between. CDR3 DNA: TGTGCCAGCAGCCCCATCGGGACTCCAGATACGCAGTATTTT. Translating it yields CASSPIGTPDTQYF.